The clone carrying this T cell receptor gamma chain is medium-sized in the sample. No antigen is known for it. The data belong to a study of human gamma delta and Vdelta1 T cells. TCRdb reprocessed the PCR reads through CATT. The sample records over 4,000 gamma-chain clones, roughly a third being singletons. Study results and limitations: Delta One T cells were reportedly polyclonal and broadly cytotoxic against acute myeloid leukemia.

From germline, CDR1 is EGSNGY and CDR2 YDSYNSKV. Trimming removed 1 base from V and 10 bases from J; junction bases left unmatched: 7. There are 12 residues in the CDR3. The chain joins TRGV2 to TRGJ1 or TRGJ2. The sample was Vdelta1 gamma-delta T cells from blood grown in culture (DOT cells). The clonotype comes from a human donor in good health. The CDR3 coding sequence is TGTGCCACCTGGGACGGACCTAGGAAGAAACTCTTT. This translates into CATWDGPRKKLF.